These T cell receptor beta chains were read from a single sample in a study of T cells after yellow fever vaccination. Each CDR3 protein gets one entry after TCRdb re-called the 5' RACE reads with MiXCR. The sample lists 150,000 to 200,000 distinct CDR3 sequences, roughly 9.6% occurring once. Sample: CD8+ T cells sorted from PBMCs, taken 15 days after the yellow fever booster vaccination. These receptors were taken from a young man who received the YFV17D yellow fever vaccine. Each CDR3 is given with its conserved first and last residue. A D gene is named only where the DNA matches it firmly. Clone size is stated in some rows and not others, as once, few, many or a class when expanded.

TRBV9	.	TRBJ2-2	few	CASSVGRNTGELFF	TGTGCCAGCAGCGTAGGAAGGAACACCGGGGAGCTGTTTTTT
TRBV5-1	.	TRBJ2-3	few	CASSWTDSTDTQYF	TGCGCCAGCAGTTGGACAGATAGCACAGATACGCAGTATTTT
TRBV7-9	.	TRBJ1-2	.	CASSLTGRGLANYGYTF	TGTGCCAGCAGTCTGACAGGACGAGGATTAGCTAACTATGGCTACACCTTC
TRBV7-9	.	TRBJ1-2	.	CASSLGPQLDYGYTF	TGTGCCAGCAGCTTAGGGCCCCAGCTAGACTATGGCTACACCTTC
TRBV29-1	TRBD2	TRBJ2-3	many	CSVGGTGTSGFDTQYF	TGCAGCGTTGGGGGGACCGGGACTAGCGGTTTCGATACGCAGTATTTT
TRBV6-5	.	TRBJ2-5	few	CASSYVGGGQETQYF	TGTGCCAGCAGTTACGTAGGAGGGGGCCAAGAGACCCAGTACTTC
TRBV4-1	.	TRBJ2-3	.	CASSSLGGTDTQYF	TGCGCCAGCAGCTCATTAGGGGGCACAGATACGCAGTATTTT
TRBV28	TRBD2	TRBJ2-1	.	CASSGTSGGWHEQFF	TGTGCCAGCAGTGGTACTAGCGGGGGATGGCATGAGCAGTTCTTC
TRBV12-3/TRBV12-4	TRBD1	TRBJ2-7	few	CASNSGGPSYEQYF	TGTGCCAGCAATTCAGGGGGACCCTCCTACGAGCAGTACTTC
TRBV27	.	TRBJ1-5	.	CASSETHQPQHF	TGTGCCAGCAGTGAGACCCATCAGCCCCAGCATTTT
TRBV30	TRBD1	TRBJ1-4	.	CAWTPGQGNEKLFF	TGTGCCTGGACCCCGGGACAGGGTAATGAAAAACTGTTTTTT
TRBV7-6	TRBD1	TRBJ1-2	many	CASSLGQHYGYTF	TGTGCCAGCAGCTTGGGACAGCACTATGGCTACACCTTC
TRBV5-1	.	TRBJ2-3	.	CASSVPPGAIRDTQYF	TGCGCCAGCAGCGTTCCCCCGGGGGCGATCAGAGATACGCAGTATTTT
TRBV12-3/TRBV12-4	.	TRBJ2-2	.	CASSFATGQIGNTGELFF	TGTGCCAGCAGTTTTGCAACAGGGCAAATTGGGAACACCGGGGAGCTGTTTTTT
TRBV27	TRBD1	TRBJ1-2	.	CASSDRVTESGYTF	TGTGCCAGCAGCGACAGGGTAACCGAATCGGGCTACACCTTC
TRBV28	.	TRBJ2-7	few	CASSWERRFYEQYF	TGTGCCAGCAGTTGGGAGAGGCGGTTCTACGAGCAGTACTTC
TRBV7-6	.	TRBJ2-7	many	CASSLAGETYEQYF	TGTGCCAGCAGCTTAGCTGGGGAGACCTACGAGCAGTACTTC
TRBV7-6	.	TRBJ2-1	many	CASSLNTGTVEQFF	TGTGCCAGCAGCTTAAATACCGGGACGGTTGAGCAGTTCTTC
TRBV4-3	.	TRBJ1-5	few	CASSQDAGNQPQHF	TGCGCCAGCAGCCAAGATGCGGGAAATCAGCCCCAGCATTTT
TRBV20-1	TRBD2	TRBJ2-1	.	CSAPTSGAYNEQFF	TGCAGTGCTCCTACTAGCGGGGCCTACAATGAGCAGTTCTTC
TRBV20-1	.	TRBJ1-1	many	CSARHPPGDLGAFF	TGCAGTGCTAGACACCCCCCGGGGGATCTCGGAGCTTTCTTT
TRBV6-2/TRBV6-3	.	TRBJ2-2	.	CASIRNLFTGELFF	TGTGCCAGCATTAGGAATCTGTTCACCGGGGAGCTGTTTTTT
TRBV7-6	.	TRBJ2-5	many	CASSPENQETQYF	TGTGCCAGCAGCCCAGAGAACCAAGAGACCCAGTACTTC
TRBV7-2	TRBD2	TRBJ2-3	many	CASSVGTSGPTDTQYF	TGTGCCAGCAGCGTAGGGACTAGCGGGCCCACAGATACGCAGTATTTT
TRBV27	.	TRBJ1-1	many	CASSLSTGITEAFF	TGTGCCAGCAGTTTATCAACCGGGATCACTGAAGCTTTCTTT
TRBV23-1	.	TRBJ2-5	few	CASSQSGGQIQETQYF	TGCGCCAGCAGTCAATCGGGGGGACAGATACAAGAGACCCAGTACTTC
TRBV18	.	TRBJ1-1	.	CASSPQAGGNTEAFF	TGTGCCAGCTCACCACAGGCGGGGGGGAACACTGAAGCTTTCTTT
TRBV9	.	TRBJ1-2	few	CASSVESGPYGYTF	TGTGCCAGCAGCGTAGAGTCAGGGCCTTATGGCTACACCTTC
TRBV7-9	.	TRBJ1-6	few	CASSLGTRAYNSPLHF	TGTGCCAGCAGCTTAGGCACCAGGGCCTATAATTCACCCCTCCACTTT
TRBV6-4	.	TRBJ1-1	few	CASSASGVGTEAFF	TGTGCCAGCAGTGCATCAGGGGTCGGGACTGAAGCTTTCTTT
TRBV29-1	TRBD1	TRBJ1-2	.	CSALTGNYGYTF	TGCAGCGCCCTGACAGGGAACTATGGCTACACCTTC
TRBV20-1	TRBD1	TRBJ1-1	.	CSAETGAGDTEAFF	TGCAGTGCTGAGACAGGGGCGGGGGACACTGAAGCTTTCTTT
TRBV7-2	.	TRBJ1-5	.	CASSLGRIVSNQPQHF	TGTGCCAGCAGCTTAGGACGGATAGTGAGCAATCAGCCCCAGCATTTT
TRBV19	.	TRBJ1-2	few	CASSDTGGFVYYTF	TGTGCCAGTAGCGATACGGGAGGGTTTGTTTACTACACCTTC
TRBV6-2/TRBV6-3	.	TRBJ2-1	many	CASSYDSYNEQFF	TGTGCCAGCAGTTACGACAGCTACAATGAGCAGTTCTTC
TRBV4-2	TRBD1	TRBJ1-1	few	CASSQVAGGNTEAFF	TGTGCCAGCAGCCAAGTAGCAGGGGGGAACACTGAAGCTTTCTTT
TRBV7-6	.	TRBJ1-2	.	CASSPLGEPNGYTF	TGTGCCAGCAGCCCCTTAGGCGAGCCCAATGGCTACACCTTC
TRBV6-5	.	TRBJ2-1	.	CASKGSEQFF	TGTGCCAGCAAGGGGAGTGAGCAGTTCTTC
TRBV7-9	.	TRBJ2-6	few	CAIFLTGANVLTF	TGTGCCATTTTCCTTACTGGGGCCAACGTCCTGACTTTC
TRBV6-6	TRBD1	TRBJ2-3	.	CASSGWTGGRTDTQYF	TGTGCCAGCAGTGGCTGGACAGGGGGCCGAACAGATACGCAGTATTTT
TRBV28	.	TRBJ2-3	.	CASARPGPGTDTDTQYF	TGTGCCAGTGCCCGTCCGGGACCGGGAACGGACACAGATACGCAGTATTTT
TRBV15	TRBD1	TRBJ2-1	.	CATSPGQDYNEQFF	TGTGCCACCAGCCCGGGACAGGACTACAATGAGCAGTTCTTC
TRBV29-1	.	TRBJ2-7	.	CSVSTVSYEHYF	TGCAGCGTTTCGACGGTCTCCTACGAGCACTACTTC
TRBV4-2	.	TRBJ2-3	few	CASSQDFTGTRVAQYF	TGTGCCAGCAGCCAAGATTTCACAGGGACTCGGGTTGCGCAGTATTTT
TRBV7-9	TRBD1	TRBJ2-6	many	CASSSPAGQGFSGANVLTF	TGTGCCAGCAGCTCCCCAGCCGGACAGGGGTTCTCTGGGGCCAACGTCCTGACTTTC
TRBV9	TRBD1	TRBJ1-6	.	CASSGQGASPLHF	TGTGCCAGCAGCGGACAGGGGGCCTCACCCCTCCACTTT